One sample yielded the 6 T cell receptor beta chains listed below, sequenced in a study of blood T cell repertoires in COVID-19. The data were produced by immunoSEQ multiplex PCR, yet TCRdb's version contains in-frame clones alone and is incomplete. The sample includes 200,000 or so clones, roughly 80% of them seen just once. Specimen: peripheral blood. Every receptor here comes from a woman older than 75 with acute or convalescent COVID-19.

This clone was counted a single time. This chain joins TRBV14 and TRBJ2-1; D not certain. CDR3 length: 20 amino acids. From germline, CDR1 is SGHDN and CDR2 FVKESK. V lost 1 base to trimming and J lost 0 bases, with 22 bases between them. CDR3 nucleotides: TGTGCCAGCAGCCAAGGTTACTGGGTTCGCCCAGGCCACTCCTACAATGAGCAGTTCTTC. It is translated as CASSQGYWVRPGHSYNEQFF.

The chain recombines TRBV9 with TRBJ2-3, with D maybe TRBD1 (6 bases). The V end lost 3 bases, the J end lost 3 bases, and 23 bases lay between the germline ends. The CDR3 covers 18 residues. Per the germline V gene, CDR1 is SGDLS and CDR2 is YYNGEE. Here the CDR3 DNA reads TGTGCCAGCAGCGCCGCGGCGGGCCAGGGGTGGAGTACAGATACGCAGTATTTT. It yields the protein CASSAAAGQGWSTDTQYF.

The rearrangement joins TRBV5-6 to TRBJ2-1; 9 bases are shared with TRBD2. The trim removed 4 bases at V and 6 bases at J, leaving 8 bases unmatched. The germline V gene encodes CDR1 SGHDT and CDR2 YYEEEE. CDR3 length: 15 amino acids. The CDR3 DNA sequence: TGTGCCAGCAGCGCATTTAGCGGGAGAACCAATGAGCAGTTCTTC. It encodes CASSAFSGRTNEQFF.

V is TRBV12-3 or TRBV12-4 and J is TRBJ1-6; TRBD1 might be the D (6 bases). The CDR3 spans 13 residues. V shed 6 bases and J shed 9 bases, with 12 bases lying between them. The CDR3 spells CASSPNRASPLHF. CDR3 sequence (DNA): TGTGCCAGCAGCCCTAACAGGGCTTCACCCCTCCACTTT.

The V and J genes are TRBV7-8 and TRBJ1-5; weak D call: TRBD1 (5 bases). This CDR3 has 15 residues. Trimming stripped 5 bases from V and 8 bases from J, with 19 bases between. Germline lookup yields CDR1 SGHVS and CDR2 FQNEAQ. In DNA form, the CDR3 reads TGTGCCAGCAGCCCAGACAGAACGTTCACAAAGCCCCAGCATTTT. Its translation is CASSPDRTFTKPQHF.

This clone was seen more than once but under ten times. This rearrangement joins TRBV27 to TRBJ1-4; the D gene is possibly TRBD1 (5 bases). V dropped 3 bases and J dropped 0 bases, with 17 bases sitting between them. CDR3 size: 18 residues. The V gene's germline CDR1 is MNHEY and CDR2 SMNVEV (reference sequence). The CDR3 reads CASSFRQLPMATNEKLFF. The CDR3 DNA reads TGTGCCAGCAGTTTCCGACAGCTCCCTATGGCAACTAATGAAAAACTGTTTTTT.